Listed below are T cell receptor beta chains from one sample, sequenced in a study of regulatory T cells in long-lasting Graves disease. MiXCR, run by TCRdb on the multiplex PCR reads, gives a single entry per CDR3 protein. Among 450,000 or so distinct CDR3 sequences, about 20% were seen once, and the ten largest hold approximately 8%. The sequences come from peripheral blood mononuclear cells (PBMCs), collected when the disease was refractory, from a patient treated with antithyroid drugs. These receptors originate from a female donor with Graves disease. Each CDR3 is given with its conserved first and last residue. A D gene is named only where the DNA matches it firmly. The size field is filled for only some rows; it gives once, few, many or a size class.

len: 13; j_gene: TRBJ1-2; v_gene: TRBV20-1; d_gene: -; abundance: few; CDR3nt: TGCAGTGCTAGAGGTTTCAGGGACTATGGCTACACCTTC; CDR3aa: CSARGFRDYGYTF
len: 13; j_gene: TRBJ2-7; v_gene: TRBV29-1; d_gene: -; abundance: few; CDR3nt: TGCAGCGTTAACGATCGGGACACTAACGAGCAGTACTTC; CDR3aa: CSVNDRDTNEQYF
len: 13; j_gene: TRBJ2-7; v_gene: TRBV29-1; d_gene: -; abundance: few; CDR3nt: TGCAGCGTTGGGTTGCCGGGGACCTACGAGCAGTACTTC; CDR3aa: CSVGLPGTYEQYF
len: 14; j_gene: TRBJ2-7; v_gene: TRBV15; d_gene: -; abundance: many; CDR3nt: TGTGCCACGCAACCGGGACTCTTCTCCTACGAGCAGTACTTC; CDR3aa: CATQPGLFSYEQYF
len: 12; j_gene: TRBJ1-5; v_gene: TRBV5-5; d_gene: -; abundance: -; CDR3nt: TGTGCCAGCAGCTCAGGTCATCAGCCCCAGCATTTT; CDR3aa: CASSSGHQPQHF
len: 17; j_gene: TRBJ1-5; v_gene: TRBV27; d_gene: TRBD1; abundance: many; CDR3nt: TGTGCCAGCAGTCTCAGGGGGCCTGGGGTAAGCAATCAGCCCCAGCATTTT; CDR3aa: CASSLRGPGVSNQPQHF
len: 13; j_gene: TRBJ2-1; v_gene: TRBV6-1; d_gene: -; abundance: few; CDR3nt: TGTGCCAGCAGTTATTATCAATACAATGAGCAGTTCTTC; CDR3aa: CASSYYQYNEQFF
len: 14; j_gene: TRBJ1-3; v_gene: TRBV9; d_gene: -; abundance: -; CDR3nt: TGTGCCAGCAGCCCTGCCGGGGGTTCGGACACCATATATTTT; CDR3aa: CASSPAGGSDTIYF
len: 14; j_gene: TRBJ2-7; v_gene: TRBV6-5; d_gene: -; abundance: many; CDR3nt: TGTGCCAGCAGTTACTCTGGGAAGAACTACGAGCAGTACTTC; CDR3aa: CASSYSGKNYEQYF
len: 16; j_gene: TRBJ1-4; v_gene: TRBV15; d_gene: -; abundance: -; CDR3nt: TGTGCCACCAGCAGAGACAGACGAACTACTAATGAAAAACTGTTTTTT; CDR3aa: CATSRDRRTTNEKLFF
len: 13; j_gene: TRBJ1-2; v_gene: TRBV7-9; d_gene: TRBD1; abundance: many; CDR3nt: TGTGCCAGCAGTCCCGGGACAGCGTATGGCTACACCTTC; CDR3aa: CASSPGTAYGYTF
len: 13; j_gene: TRBJ2-7; v_gene: TRBV3-1; d_gene: -; abundance: -; CDR3nt: TGTGCCTCATCTTTGGGGACACCCAACGAGCAGTACTTC; CDR3aa: CASSLGTPNEQYF
len: 13; j_gene: TRBJ1-2; v_gene: TRBV13; d_gene: TRBD1; abundance: many; CDR3nt: TGTGCCAGCAGCTTATTGACAGGGGCCGAGGACACCTTC; CDR3aa: CASSLLTGAEDTF
len: 15; j_gene: TRBJ1-5; v_gene: TRBV10-3; d_gene: TRBD1; abundance: many; CDR3nt: TGTGCCATCAGTGAGTCGCAGGGGGGGGATCAGCCCCAGCATTTT; CDR3aa: CAISESQGGDQPQHF
len: 17; j_gene: TRBJ2-2; v_gene: TRBV12-3/TRBV12-4; d_gene: TRBD2; abundance: many; CDR3nt: TGTGCCAGCAGTAGAGGACTAGCGGGAGTTATAACCGGGGAGCTGTTTTTT; CDR3aa: CASSRGLAGVITGELFF
len: 15; j_gene: TRBJ2-7; v_gene: TRBV28; d_gene: -; abundance: many; CDR3nt: TGTGCCAGCAGCCACGGACCACGTGGGTCCTACGAGCAGTACTTC; CDR3aa: CASSHGPRGSYEQYF
len: 14; j_gene: TRBJ2-7; v_gene: TRBV7-8; d_gene: -; abundance: -; CDR3nt: TGTGCCAGCAGCCCCCCCGGAACTTTTTACGAGCAGTACTTC; CDR3aa: CASSPPGTFYEQYF
len: 14; j_gene: TRBJ2-7; v_gene: TRBV28; d_gene: -; abundance: many; CDR3nt: TGTGCCAGCAGTTTCGGGGGCTCCGCCTACGAGCAGTACTTC; CDR3aa: CASSFGGSAYEQYF
len: 13; j_gene: TRBJ1-2; v_gene: TRBV11-2; d_gene: -; abundance: -; CDR3nt: TGTGCCAGCAGCCGATCAGCAGGGAATGGCTACACCTTC; CDR3aa: CASSRSAGNGYTF
len: 14; j_gene: TRBJ2-5; v_gene: TRBV6-9; d_gene: -; abundance: few; CDR3nt: TGTGCCAGCAGTTACTCCGACGGGTCCGGGACCCAGTACTTC; CDR3aa: CASSYSDGSGTQYF
len: 15; j_gene: TRBJ2-7; v_gene: TRBV27; d_gene: TRBD1; abundance: -; CDR3nt: TGTGCCAGCAAATCTGCGGGACAGGGAGCCTACGAGCAGTACTTC; CDR3aa: CASKSAGQGAYEQYF
len: 13; j_gene: TRBJ1-1; v_gene: TRBV20-1; d_gene: -; abundance: few; CDR3nt: TGCAGTGCTCGAGGGGCCGGGAGAACTGAAGCTTTCTTT; CDR3aa: CSARGAGRTEAFF
len: 15; j_gene: TRBJ2-7; v_gene: TRBV4-2; d_gene: TRBD2; abundance: -; CDR3nt: TGTGCCAGCAGCCAGGCCGGACTAGCGGGAGACGAGCAGTACTTC; CDR3aa: CASSQAGLAGDEQYF
len: 13; j_gene: TRBJ2-5; v_gene: TRBV10-3; d_gene: -; abundance: -; CDR3nt: TGTGCCATCAGTGACCAGGGGAAAGAGACCCAGTACTTC; CDR3aa: CAISDQGKETQYF
len: 16; j_gene: TRBJ2-1; v_gene: TRBV9; d_gene: TRBD2; abundance: -; CDR3nt: TGTGCCAGCAGCGCTAGGGGACTAGCGGGTTACAATGAGCAGTTCTTC; CDR3aa: CASSARGLAGYNEQFF
len: 15; j_gene: TRBJ2-2; v_gene: TRBV29-1; d_gene: TRBD1; abundance: -; CDR3nt: TGCAGCGTTGAATCCGGGACAGTAAACACCGGGGAGCTGTTTTTT; CDR3aa: CSVESGTVNTGELFF
len: 14; j_gene: TRBJ1-2; v_gene: TRBV6-5; d_gene: -; abundance: few; CDR3nt: TGTGCCAGCAGTTCCAGGGTTCCAATCTATGGCTACACCTTC; CDR3aa: CASSSRVPIYGYTF
len: 15; j_gene: TRBJ2-7; v_gene: TRBV4-1; d_gene: -; abundance: once; CDR3nt: TGCGCCAGCAGCCAAGTAACTAGCCCATCCTACGAGCAGTACTTC; CDR3aa: CASSQVTSPSYEQYF
len: 15; j_gene: TRBJ2-7; v_gene: TRBV19; d_gene: TRBD2; abundance: many; CDR3nt: TGTGCCAGTAGTGCGGGACTAGCGGGATCCTACGAGCAGTACTTC; CDR3aa: CASSAGLAGSYEQYF
len: 14; j_gene: TRBJ1-5; v_gene: TRBV30; d_gene: -; abundance: few; CDR3nt: TGTGCCTGGAGTTCACCGCAGCTTGTCGAGCCCCAGCATTTT; CDR3aa: CAWSSPQLVEPQHF
len: 13; j_gene: TRBJ2-5; v_gene: TRBV4-1; d_gene: -; abundance: once; CDR3nt: TGCGCCAGCAGCCAGGAAGAAACGTGGACCCAGTACTTC; CDR3aa: CASSQEETWTQYF